This T cell receptor (beta chain) was sequenced during a study of blood T cell repertoires in COVID-19 (TCRdb year 2020). In terms of the full investigation: Collaborator samples came from the United States, Italy and Spain and covered acute and convalescent phases of COVID-19. The prospective study material was composed of cDNA or gDNA derived from T cells, B-cell-depleted T cells, or PBMCs. The dataset comprised deeply sampled blood TCRbeta repertoires from subjects exposed to, actively infected with, or recovered from COVID-19. A freely available public database, intended as a resource for researchers studying the immune response to SARS-CoV-2, is where the repertoires were released. Samples came from the ongoing ImmuneRACE study (first 160 participants) plus 1,254 subjects from 6 global collaborators. Nearly every sample came with metadata listing a de-identified subject ID, COVID-19 status, age in years and sex. Where available, HLA class I and class II types were obtained from metadata supplied by the sample provider rather than from assay-based typing.

The CDR3 contains 16 residues, cysteine and phenylalanine counted. Only CDR3 DNA is held: 48 bases, read in frame from base 1. The germline V gene yields KGHSH for CDR1 and LQKENI for CDR2. The trim is 8 bases for V and 8 bases for J, with a gap of 25 bases between the germline ends. Collaborating institutions collected whole blood in K2EDTA tubes following their own protocols. Collaborator samples were shipped for TCRbeta analysis as frozen whole blood, isolated PBMCs, or DNA extracted from either sample type. With regard to this clone: Which antigen it targets is not known. No base quality values were provided; no much bigger clone lies one nucleotide off.

TCRbeta CDR3 regions were amplified from genomic DNA by means of the immunoSEQ Assay, a bias-controlled multiplex PCR. In the paper's pipeline: The number of nucleated cells in each sample was estimated by amplification of reference gene primers within the assay. To quantify the absolute abundance of each unique TCRbeta CDR3 rearrangement, sequence reads were collapsed and filtered. For each sample, productive Simpson clonality was calculated by taking the square root of Simpson's diversity index across productive rearrangements. Entries here come from immuneACCESS through TCRdb and include only in-frame sequences with V and J called. Some clones fail to appear in such tables; in the studies checked, an unresolved V gene covers under half of the shortfall, and the cause of the remainder is unknown. The V and J calls and clone size come from that table; D and trimming were worked out from the DNA. This sample gives around 300,000 clones in total; approximately 83% of them show up just once. Roughly 11% of the sample is held by the ten biggest clonotypes.

Overall study outcomes, separate from this receptor: Clinical and demographic metadata were provided uncurated, with the amount varying by source and participant.

This TCR came from a woman in her seventies with acute or convalescent COVID-19. Sequencing was carried out using peripheral blood. In this chain, TRBV18 is recombined with TRBJ1-5, and TRBD1 may be the D gene, going by 6 matching bases. The nucleotide sequence is given as TGTGCCAGCGCCCGTACCCACAGGGCCTATGAGGAGCCCCAGCATTTT. Its product reads: CASARTHRAYEEPQHF.